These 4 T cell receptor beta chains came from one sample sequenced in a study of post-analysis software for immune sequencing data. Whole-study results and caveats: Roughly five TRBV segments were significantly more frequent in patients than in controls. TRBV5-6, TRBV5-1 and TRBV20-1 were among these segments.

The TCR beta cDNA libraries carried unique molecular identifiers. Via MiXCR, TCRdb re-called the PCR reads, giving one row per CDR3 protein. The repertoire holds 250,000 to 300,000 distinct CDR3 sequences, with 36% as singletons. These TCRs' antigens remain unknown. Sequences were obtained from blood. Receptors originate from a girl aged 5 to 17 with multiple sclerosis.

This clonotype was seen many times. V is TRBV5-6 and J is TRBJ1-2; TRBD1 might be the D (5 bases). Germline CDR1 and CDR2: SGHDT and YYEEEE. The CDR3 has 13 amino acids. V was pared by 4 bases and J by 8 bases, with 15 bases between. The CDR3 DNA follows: TGTGCCAGCAGCACGGGGCTGGCCGTAGGCTACACCTTC. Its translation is CASSTGLAVGYTF. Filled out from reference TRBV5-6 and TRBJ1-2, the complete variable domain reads DAGVTQSPTHLIKTRGQQVTLRCSPKSGHDTVSWYQQALGQGPQFIFQYYEEEERQRGNFPDRFSGHQFPNYSSELNVNALLLGDSALYLCASSTGLAVGYTFGSGTRLTVV.

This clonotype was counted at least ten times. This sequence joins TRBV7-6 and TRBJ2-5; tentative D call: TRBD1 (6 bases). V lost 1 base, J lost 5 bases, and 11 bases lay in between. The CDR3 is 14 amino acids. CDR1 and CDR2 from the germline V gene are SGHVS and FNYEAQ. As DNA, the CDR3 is TGTGCCAGCAGCTTAGTACAGGGTGAGGAGACCCAGTACTTC. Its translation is CASSLVQGEETQYF.

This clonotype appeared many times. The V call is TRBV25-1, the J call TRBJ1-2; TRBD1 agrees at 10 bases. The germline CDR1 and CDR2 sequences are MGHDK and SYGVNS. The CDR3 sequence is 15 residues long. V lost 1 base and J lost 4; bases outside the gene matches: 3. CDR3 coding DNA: TGTGCCAGCAGTGAATTGGGACAGGGGTTCTATGGCTACACCTTC. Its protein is CASSELGQGFYGYTF.

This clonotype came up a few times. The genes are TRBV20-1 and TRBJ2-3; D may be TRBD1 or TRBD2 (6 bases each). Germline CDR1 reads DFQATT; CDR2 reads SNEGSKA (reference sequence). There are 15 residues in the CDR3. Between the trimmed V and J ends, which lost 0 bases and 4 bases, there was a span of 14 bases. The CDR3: CSAREGGSASDTQYF. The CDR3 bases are TGCAGTGCTAGAGAAGGGGGGAGCGCTTCAGATACGCAGTATTTT.